A selection of T cell receptor beta chains follows, all from one sample in a study of blood T cell repertoires in COVID-19. Libraries were prepared by immunoSEQ multiplex PCR; TCRdb keeps only in-frame clonotypes and omits some of them. The table has around 340,000 clones, over 85% seen once; the top ten hold around 3.9%. Material for sequencing was peripheral blood. These receptors came from a woman aged 55-75 years with COVID-19, enrolled during active disease. The CDR3 runs from the conserved cysteine through the conserved F or W. The D gene is left open where the match is weak. Size values are once, few and many counts, or a class for expanded clones, and some rows have none.

clone_size: .; v_call: TRBV28; d_call: TRBD1; j_call: TRBJ1-5; cdr3_aa: CASSLDRGASQPQHF; cdr3_nt: TGTGCCAGCAGTTTAGACAGGGGAGCGAGTCAGCCCCAGCATTTT
clone_size: few; v_call: TRBV9; d_call: TRBD1; j_call: TRBJ2-3; cdr3_aa: CASSLGTDTDTQYF; cdr3_nt: TGTGCCAGCAGCCTTGGGACAGATACAGATACGCAGTATTTT
clone_size: .; v_call: TRBV11-2; d_call: .; j_call: TRBJ1-3; cdr3_aa: CASSDGGESSGNTIYF; cdr3_nt: TGTGCCAGCAGCGATGGAGGGGAATCCTCTGGAAACACCATATATTTT
clone_size: .; v_call: TRBV7-9; d_call: .; j_call: TRBJ2-5; cdr3_aa: CASSLHVETQYF; cdr3_nt: TGTGCCAGCAGCTTACATGTAGAGACCCAGTACTTC
clone_size: .; v_call: TRBV28; d_call: TRBD1; j_call: TRBJ2-2; cdr3_aa: CASRGTGGTGELFF; cdr3_nt: TGTGCCAGCAGGGGGACAGGAGGGACCGGGGAGCTGTTTTTT
clone_size: .; v_call: TRBV5-5; d_call: .; j_call: TRBJ2-7; cdr3_aa: CASSLYSYEQYF; cdr3_nt: TGTGCCAGCAGCTTATATTCCTACGAGCAGTACTTC
clone_size: .; v_call: TRBV10-1; d_call: TRBD2; j_call: TRBJ2-5; cdr3_aa: CASSESLAGWETQYF; cdr3_nt: TGCGCCAGCAGTGAGTCCCTAGCGGGGTGGGAGACCCAGTACTTC
clone_size: .; v_call: TRBV2; d_call: .; j_call: TRBJ2-3; cdr3_aa: CASSQKLTDTQYF; cdr3_nt: TGTGCCAGCAGTCAAAAACTTACAGATACGCAGTATTTT
clone_size: once; v_call: TRBV6-6; d_call: TRBD2; j_call: TRBJ2-3; cdr3_aa: CASSYKAGQDTQYF; cdr3_nt: TGTGCCAGCAGTTACAAAGCGGGGCAAGATACGCAGTATTTT
clone_size: .; v_call: TRBV5-8; d_call: .; j_call: TRBJ1-3; cdr3_aa: CASSFWSSGNTIYF; cdr3_nt: TGTGCCAGCAGCTTTTGGAGCTCTGGAAACACCATATATTTT
clone_size: .; v_call: TRBV19; d_call: TRBD1; j_call: TRBJ1-5; cdr3_aa: CASSLTGTGHQPQHF; cdr3_nt: TGTGCCAGTAGTCTAACCGGGACAGGTCATCAGCCCCAGCATTTT
clone_size: .; v_call: TRBV2; d_call: TRBD1; j_call: TRBJ2-5; cdr3_aa: CASGGQGRETQYF; cdr3_nt: TGTGCCAGCGGGGGACAGGGACGTGAGACCCAGTACTTC
clone_size: .; v_call: TRBV12-5; d_call: .; j_call: TRBJ1-4; cdr3_aa: CASGLVQGGAWTNEKLFF; cdr3_nt: TGTGCTAGTGGTTTGGTACAGGGAGGGGCCTGGACTAATGAAAAACTGTTTTTT
clone_size: .; v_call: TRBV13; d_call: .; j_call: TRBJ2-5; cdr3_aa: CASSFVQGEETQYF; cdr3_nt: TGTGCCAGCAGCTTTGTACAGGGCGAGGAGACCCAGTACTTC
clone_size: .; v_call: TRBV5-4; d_call: .; j_call: TRBJ1-3; cdr3_aa: CASTTDPGERNTIYF; cdr3_nt: TGTGCCAGCACCACGGACCCCGGGGAGAGAAACACCATATATTTT
clone_size: .; v_call: TRBV7-2; d_call: TRBD1; j_call: TRBJ1-2; cdr3_aa: CASSRAGGPGLYGYTF; cdr3_nt: TGTGCCAGCAGCCGCGCAGGGGGCCCCGGGCTCTATGGCTACACCTTC
clone_size: .; v_call: TRBV9; d_call: TRBD1; j_call: TRBJ1-1; cdr3_aa: CASGEGGLDTEAFF; cdr3_nt: TGTGCCAGCGGCGAAGGGGGCCTGGACACTGAAGCTTTCTTT
clone_size: .; v_call: TRBV9; d_call: .; j_call: TRBJ1-1; cdr3_aa: CASSVEGTLNTEAFF; cdr3_nt: TGTGCCAGCAGCGTAGAAGGGACATTGAACACTGAAGCTTTCTTT
clone_size: .; v_call: TRBV7-3; d_call: TRBD1; j_call: TRBJ1-2; cdr3_aa: CASSFGDRVGGYTF; cdr3_nt: TGTGCCAGCAGCTTCGGGGACAGGGTGGGTGGCTACACCTTC
clone_size: .; v_call: TRBV4-2; d_call: TRBD2; j_call: TRBJ2-5; cdr3_aa: CASSPLAGGRQETQYF; cdr3_nt: TGTGCCAGCAGCCCTCTAGCGGGGGGGAGACAAGAGACCCAGTACTTC
clone_size: .; v_call: TRBV5-6; d_call: .; j_call: TRBJ1-5; cdr3_aa: CASSFGRYSNQPQHF; cdr3_nt: TGTGCCAGCAGCTTTGGCCGTTATAGCAATCAGCCCCAGCATTTT
clone_size: .; v_call: TRBV19; d_call: .; j_call: TRBJ1-2; cdr3_aa: CASSNTGVYGYTF; cdr3_nt: TGTGCCAGTAGTAATACTGGAGTCTATGGCTACACCTTC
clone_size: once; v_call: TRBV6-5; d_call: .; j_call: TRBJ1-6; cdr3_aa: CASPGGNSYNSPLHF; cdr3_nt: TGTGCCAGCCCTGGAGGGAACTCCTATAATTCACCCCTCCACTTT
clone_size: .; v_call: TRBV7-2; d_call: TRBD1; j_call: TRBJ1-3; cdr3_aa: CASSSDRGSGNTIYF; cdr3_nt: TGTGCCAGCAGCTCCGACAGGGGCTCTGGAAACACCATATATTTT
clone_size: .; v_call: TRBV9; d_call: TRBD1; j_call: TRBJ2-1; cdr3_aa: CASSTRTGSSYNEQFF; cdr3_nt: TGTGCCAGCAGCACCCGGACAGGGAGCTCCTACAATGAGCAGTTCTTC
clone_size: .; v_call: TRBV4-1; d_call: .; j_call: TRBJ2-7; cdr3_aa: CASSQDQAASYEQYF; cdr3_nt: TGCGCCAGCAGCCAAGATCAGGCTGCCTCCTACGAGCAGTACTTC
clone_size: .; v_call: TRBV3-1/TRBV3-2; d_call: .; j_call: TRBJ1-2; cdr3_aa: CASSRGDSYGYTF; cdr3_nt: TGTGCCAGCAGCCGAGGAGACAGCTATGGCTACACCTTC
clone_size: .; v_call: TRBV6-5; d_call: .; j_call: TRBJ1-1; cdr3_aa: CASATREGFF; cdr3_nt: TGTGCCAGCGCTACGCGGGAGGGTTTCTTT
clone_size: .; v_call: TRBV6-5; d_call: TRBD1; j_call: TRBJ1-2; cdr3_aa: CASSWGQGNYGYTF; cdr3_nt: TGTGCCAGCAGTTGGGGACAGGGGAACTATGGCTACACCTTC
clone_size: .; v_call: TRBV2; d_call: .; j_call: TRBJ2-6; cdr3_aa: CASSEPLGASGANVLTF; cdr3_nt: TGTGCCAGCAGTGAGCCTTTAGGGGCCTCTGGGGCCAACGTCCTGACTTTC
clone_size: .; v_call: TRBV7-2; d_call: .; j_call: TRBJ1-2; cdr3_aa: CASSLEVAAYEGYTF; cdr3_nt: TGTGCCAGCAGCTTAGAGGTAGCAGCCTATGAAGGCTACACCTTC
clone_size: once; v_call: TRBV19; d_call: TRBD1; j_call: TRBJ1-6; cdr3_aa: CASSLSRDRGGVDSPLHF; cdr3_nt: TGTGCCAGTAGCCTTTCCCGGGACAGGGGGGGCGTTGATTCACCCCTCCACTTT
clone_size: .; v_call: TRBV7-9; d_call: .; j_call: TRBJ2-1; cdr3_aa: CASSLRGLGGYNEQFF; cdr3_nt: TGTGCCAGCAGCTTAAGAGGGTTAGGTGGGTACAATGAGCAGTTCTTC
clone_size: .; v_call: TRBV25-1; d_call: TRBD1; j_call: TRBJ1-6; cdr3_aa: CASSRDRINSPLHF; cdr3_nt: TGTGCCAGCAGTAGGGACAGAATAAATTCACCCCTCCACTTT
clone_size: .; v_call: TRBV24-1; d_call: .; j_call: TRBJ2-6; cdr3_aa: CATSDFYLYRFNFSGANVLTF; cdr3_nt: TGTGCCACCAGTGATTTTTATTTATACAGGTTTAATTTCTCTGGGGCCAACGTCCTGACTTTC
clone_size: .; v_call: TRBV3-1/TRBV3-2; d_call: .; j_call: TRBJ2-3; cdr3_aa: CASSHLGGDTQYF; cdr3_nt: TGTGCCAGCAGCCATCTAGGAGGCGATACGCAGTATTTT
clone_size: .; v_call: TRBV6-5; d_call: .; j_call: TRBJ1-1; cdr3_aa: CAITWRLNTEAFF; cdr3_nt: TGTGCCATTACGTGGAGATTAAACACTGAAGCTTTCTTT
clone_size: .; v_call: TRBV7-3; d_call: .; j_call: TRBJ1-1; cdr3_aa: CASSQDGVTEAFF; cdr3_nt: TGTGCCAGCAGCCAGGACGGGGTCACTGAAGCTTTCTTT
clone_size: .; v_call: TRBV25-1; d_call: TRBD1; j_call: TRBJ2-2; cdr3_aa: CASSEHRGVGTGELFF; cdr3_nt: TGTGCCAGCAGTGAACACAGGGGAGTCGGCACCGGGGAGCTGTTTTTT
clone_size: .; v_call: TRBV5-1; d_call: TRBD2; j_call: TRBJ2-3; cdr3_aa: CASSLASGGADTQYF; cdr3_nt: TGCGCCAGCAGCTTGGCTAGCGGGGGAGCAGATACGCAGTATTTT
clone_size: .; v_call: TRBV5-6; d_call: .; j_call: TRBJ2-3; cdr3_aa: CASSLPGLVTDTQYF; cdr3_nt: TGTGCCAGCAGCTTACCGGGACTGGTGACAGATACGCAGTATTTT